A selection of T cell receptor beta chains follows, all from one sample in a study of T cell repertoires in cytomegalovirus infection. Antigens of these TCRs are unknown. Each CDR3 protein gets one entry after TCRdb re-called the reads with MiXCR. The sample lists approximately 600,000 distinct CDR3 sequences; 40% were seen once. The input for sequencing was cultured PBMCs, taken from culture after CMV antigen stimulation. Receptors were obtained from a human donor in good health (CMV status not recorded). Some clones in this sample may be carry-over from other donors' samples. Both conserved end residues are part of each CDR3. The D gene is left open where the match is weak. The size field is filled for only some rows; it gives once, few, many or a size class.

J: TRBJ2-3
D: .
size: .
V: TRBV6-6
DNA: TGTGCCAGCAGTTATAGGCGCACAGATACGCAGTATTTT
CDR3: CASSYRRTDTQYF

J: TRBJ2-3
D: TRBD1
size: .
V: TRBV10-3
DNA: TGTGCCATCAGTGAGTCGGCCTCAGGGGGAGTAGGCACAGATACGCAGTATTTT
CDR3: CAISESASGGVGTDTQYF

J: TRBJ1-1
D: TRBD1
size: .
V: TRBV5-1
DNA: TGCGCCAGCAGCTTTTACCCCCCGGGACAGGTGGAAGGTGAAGCTTTCTTT
CDR3: CASSFYPPGQVEGEAFF

J: TRBJ2-2
D: .
size: .
V: TRBV15
DNA: TGTGCCACCAGCGGGCTGGAAAGGGGGGTCACCGGGGAGCTGTTTTTT
CDR3: CATSGLERGVTGELFF

J: TRBJ2-3
D: .
size: many
V: TRBV7-8
DNA: TGTGCCAGCAGCTTACGGAGGGGGCTGACAGATACGCAGTATTTT
CDR3: CASSLRRGLTDTQYF

J: TRBJ2-1
D: TRBD2
size: many
V: TRBV7-8
DNA: TGTGCCAGCACACCAGGGACTAGCGGTTACAATGAGCAGTTCTTC
CDR3: CASTPGTSGYNEQFF

J: TRBJ1-1
D: TRBD1
size: few
V: TRBV7-6
DNA: TGTGCCAGCAGCCCTAACAGGGGTAGGGGAGAAGCTTTCTTT
CDR3: CASSPNRGRGEAFF

J: TRBJ1-5
D: .
size: .
V: TRBV19
DNA: TGTGCCAGTATGGGCCCTCGACCCGACTCTCCCGATTATAGCAATCAGCCCCAGCATTTT
CDR3: CASMGPRPDSPDYSNQPQHF

J: TRBJ2-5
D: .
size: .
V: TRBV7-2
DNA: TGTGCCAGTTCTAATGGGGGCTACGGAGAGACCCAGTACTTC
CDR3: CASSNGGYGETQYF

J: TRBJ2-3
D: .
size: .
V: TRBV6-2/TRBV6-3
DNA: TGTGCCTCACGGGCGGGACGTGCTAGCACAGATACGCAGTATTTT
CDR3: CASRAGRASTDTQYF

J: TRBJ2-5
D: .
size: few
V: TRBV7-2
DNA: TGTGCCAGCAGCTTAGTCAGGGAAGAGACCCAGTACTTC
CDR3: CASSLVREETQYF

J: TRBJ1-1
D: .
size: .
V: TRBV6-1
DNA: TGTGCCAGCAGCAATACAGGGATCGAAGCTTTCTTT
CDR3: CASSNTGIEAFF

J: TRBJ2-4
D: TRBD1
size: .
V: TRBV14
DNA: TGTGCCAGCAGCCGTCGGACAGGGGGCGCGTACATTCAGTACTTC
CDR3: CASSRRTGGAYIQYF

J: TRBJ1-6
D: .
size: .
V: TRBV20-1
DNA: TGCAGTGCTAGAGGGGGGGGGAGAAATTCACCCCTCCACTTT
CDR3: CSARGGGRNSPLHF

J: TRBJ2-1
D: .
size: .
V: TRBV6-1
DNA: TGTGCCAGCAGTGAATGGAGCAGAAGCTCCTACAATGAGCAGTTCTTC
CDR3: CASSEWSRSSYNEQFF

J: TRBJ1-6
D: .
size: .
V: TRBV7-9
DNA: TGTGCCAGCAGCTTAGGCTATAATTCACCCCTCCACTTT
CDR3: CASSLGYNSPLHF

J: TRBJ2-4
D: .
size: once
V: TRBV11-2
DNA: TGTGCCAGCAGCTTGCGTCCCCTGGAGGACATTCAGTACTTC
CDR3: CASSLRPLEDIQYF

J: TRBJ2-7
D: .
size: .
V: TRBV7-3
DNA: TGTGCCAGCAGCCTACCTAACATGCCTCCCTACGAGCAGTACTTC
CDR3: CASSLPNMPPYEQYF

J: TRBJ2-2
D: .
size: .
V: TRBV2
DNA: TGTGCCAGCAGTGAAAATGGACACACGACCGGGGAGCTGTTTTTT
CDR3: CASSENGHTTGELFF

J: TRBJ2-3
D: TRBD2
size: few
V: TRBV12-3/TRBV12-4
DNA: TGTGCCAGCAGTTTTTCGGGGCTGGGAGGGTTCATAGATACGCAGTATTTT
CDR3: CASSFSGLGGFIDTQYF

J: TRBJ1-5
D: .
size: .
V: TRBV6-2/TRBV6-3
DNA: TGTGCCAGCAGTCCAACGAACAGCGATCAGCCCCAGCATTTT
CDR3: CASSPTNSDQPQHF

J: TRBJ2-1
D: .
size: .
V: TRBV7-2
DNA: TGTGCCAGCAGCTTATCGGGGGTGGCAAATGAGCAGTTCTTC
CDR3: CASSLSGVANEQFF

J: TRBJ2-1
D: TRBD2
size: few
V: TRBV2
DNA: TGTGCCAGCCTGAGGCTAGCGGGAGTGTCCTACAATGAGCAGTTCTTC
CDR3: CASLRLAGVSYNEQFF

J: TRBJ1-1
D: .
size: .
V: TRBV7-6
DNA: TGTGCCAGCAGCGGGCCCGAGAGGAACACTGAAGCTTTCTTT
CDR3: CASSGPERNTEAFF

J: TRBJ2-1
D: .
size: .
V: TRBV7-2
DNA: TGTGCCAGCAGCTTAAACAGAGTCACAAGCTCCTACAATGAGCAGTTCTTC
CDR3: CASSLNRVTSSYNEQFF

J: TRBJ2-3
D: .
size: .
V: TRBV14
DNA: TGTGCCAGCAGCCCATCCCGGACCGTAAGGGATACGCAGTATTTT
CDR3: CASSPSRTVRDTQYF